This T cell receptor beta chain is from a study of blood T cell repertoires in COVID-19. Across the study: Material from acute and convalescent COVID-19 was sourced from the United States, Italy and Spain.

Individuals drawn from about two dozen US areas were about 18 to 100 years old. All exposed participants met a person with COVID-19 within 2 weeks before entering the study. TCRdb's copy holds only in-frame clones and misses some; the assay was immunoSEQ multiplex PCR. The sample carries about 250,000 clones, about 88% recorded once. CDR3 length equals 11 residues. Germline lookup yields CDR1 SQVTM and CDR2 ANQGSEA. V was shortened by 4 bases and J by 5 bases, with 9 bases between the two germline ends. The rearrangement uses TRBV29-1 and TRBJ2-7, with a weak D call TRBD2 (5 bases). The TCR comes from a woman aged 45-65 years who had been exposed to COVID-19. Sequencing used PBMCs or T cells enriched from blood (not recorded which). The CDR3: CSVAPGNEQYF. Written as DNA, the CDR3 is TGCAGCGTTGCCCCCGGGAACGAGCAGTACTTC.